A single sample is the source of the 20 T cell receptor beta chains below, sequenced in a study of CD8+ T cells in alopecia areata. The treatment denotes: oral pan-JAK inhibitor, 5-10 mg twice daily. After isolation, RNA underwent reverse transcription to generate cDNA as the sequencing template. Only in-frame clones appear in the TCRdb table, and some are missing; sequencing was by immunoSEQ multiplex PCR. Of 150,000 to 200,000 clones listed, 50% to 70% are singletons. Sample: CD4+ T cells sorted from blood, taken around week 50, from a patient treated with tofacitinib. The receptor set was obtained from a human donor with alopecia areata.

This clone was counted between two and nine times. In the same sample, other DNA sequences code for this CDR3. V is TRBV25-1 and J is TRBJ2-7; 7 nucleotides align to TRBD1. The trim removed 4 bases at V and 3 bases at J, leaving 3 bases unmatched. The CDR3 covers 13 residues. Germline assignment: CDR1 MGHDK and CDR2 SYGVNS. CDR3 coding DNA: TGTGCCAGCAGTGCCCGGACAGGCTACGAGCAGTACTTC. Amino acid sequence: CASSARTGYEQYF.

CDR3 loop: CASSQDQAFNYGYTF. In nucleotides, the CDR3 is TGCGCCAGCAGCCAAGATCAAGCGTTCAACTATGGCTACACCTTC. This sequence joins TRBV4-1 and TRBJ1-2; D remains unclear. The germline V and J ends were trimmed by 0 bases and 2 bases, with 10 bases remaining between them. This CDR3 region has 15 residues. CDR1 MGHRA and CDR2 YSYEKL come from the germline V gene.

This chain uses TRBV5-4 with TRBJ2-4; 12 positions match TRBD1. CDR1 SGHNT and CDR2 YYREEE come from the germline V gene (reference sequence). V shed 3 bases, J shed 2 bases, and the junction held 6 bases outside the gene matches. The CDR3 totals 17 residues. The CDR3 nucleotides read TGTGCCAGCAGCTCACCGGGACAGGGGGCAACCAAAAACATTCAGTACTTC. The encoded protein is CASSSPGQGATKNIQYF.

The rearrangement links TRBV15 to TRBJ2-2, with a tentative D call TRBD1 (6 bases). The CDR3 length is 16 residues. In germline, CDR1 is LNHNV, CDR2 YYDKDF (reference sequence). The ends were cut back, 3 bases at V and 3 bases at J, with 14 bases in the middle. The CDR3 here is CATSRNRALDTGELFF. The DNA of the CDR3 is TGTGCCACCAGCAGGAACAGGGCCCTGGACACCGGGGAGCTGTTTTTT.

Details on this clone: Other DNA sequences from this sample encode an identical CDR3 as well. The chain couples TRBV4-3 to TRBJ2-3; D may be TRBD1 (6 bases). The V gene lost 1 base and the J gene lost 1 base, with 6 bases spanning the gap. Germline CDR1 is LGHNA and CDR2 is YSLEER. The CDR3 totals 14 residues. The DNA for the CDR3 is TGCGCCAGCAGCCAAGGGACAGGCACAGATACGCAGTATTTT. It specifies CASSQGTGTDTQYF.

J is TRBJ2-2 and V is TRBV29-1, with D perhaps given as TRBD1 or TRBD2 (5 bases each). The CDR3 has 15 amino acids. Germline lookup yields CDR1 SQVTM and CDR2 ANQGSEA. Here the CDR3 DNA reads TGCGGTATCAAGGGGAGTCAGAGCGACACCGGGGAGCTGTTTTTT. This sequence encodes CGIKGSQSDTGELFF.

The genes are TRBV30 and TRBJ1-2; D remains ambiguous. V dropped 3 bases and J dropped 8 bases, with 25 bases sitting between them. The germline V gene has CDR1 GTSNPN and CDR2 SVGIG (reference sequence). This CDR3 region has 16 residues. CDR3 nucleotide sequence: TGTGCCTGGAGGGCCGGAGGTATCACCTTCCTTGAGGGCTACACCTTC. Translation: CAWRAGGITFLEGYTF.

As concerns this clone: Other DNA variants within this sample encode the same CDR3. The chain carries TRBV5-1 and TRBJ2-1; D may be TRBD2 (5 bases). Trimming removed 5 bases at V and 8 bases at J, with 11 bases between. The germline V gene encodes CDR1 SGHRS and CDR2 YFSETQ. There are 12 residues in the CDR3. The CDR3 DNA reads as TGCGCCAGCAGGGAGGTAGGCGATGAGCAGTTCTTC. Translation gives CASREVGDEQFF.

This clone was recorded a few times. This chain connects TRBV7-2 to TRBJ2-3; 7 bases are a match to TRBD1. The V gene's germline CDR1 is SGHTA and CDR2 FQGNSA. The CDR3 is 15 amino acids. V gave up 5 bases and J gave up 8 bases; unmatched junction bases: 13. CDR3: CASSETPGQFFTQYF. The CDR3 region has the DNA TGTGCCAGCAGCGAGACCCCGGGACAGTTTTTTACGCAGTATTTT.

Notes on this clone: At one end, the junction sequence differs from germline, possibly due to a read error. The chain combines TRBV9 with TRBJ2-5; no firm D call. Germline V gene sequence: CDR1 SGDLS, CDR2 YYNGEE. This CDR3 contains 14 residues. The CDR3, as DNA: TGTGCCAGCAGCGTAACCCCGGTCCTGGGTACGCCCGACTTC. It specifies CASSVTPVLGTPDF. Using reference TRBV9 and TRBJ2-5 for the parts outside the CDR3, the full variable domain is DSGVTQTPKHLITATGQRVTLRCSPRSGDLSVYWYQQSLDQGLQFLIQYYNGEERAKGNILERFSAQQFPDLHSELNLSSLELGDSALYFCASSVTPVLGTPDFGPGTRLLVL.

The chain uses TRBV7-3 and TRBJ2-7, with no clear D. The ends were cut back, 5 bases at V and 3 bases at J, with 11 bases in the middle. CDR1 is SGHTA and CDR2 is FQGTGA in the germline V gene. CDR3 length: 13 amino acids. The CDR3 reads CASSRTPNYEQYF. For the CDR3, the DNA is TGTGCCAGCAGCCGGACGCCCAACTACGAGCAGTACTTC.

In this sample, this clone turned up a few times. The chain employs TRBV18 and TRBJ1-1, with 7 bases identical to TRBD1. Germline lookup yields CDR1 KGHSH and CDR2 LQKENI. The trim removed 5 bases at V and 4 bases at J, leaving 4 bases unmatched. CDR3 length: 13 residues. CDR3 region: CASSTYRGTEAFF. The CDR3 DNA follows: TGTGCCAGCTCAACCTACAGGGGCACTGAAGCTTTCTTT.

The chain is built from TRBV5-8 and TRBJ1-2, with D uncertain. V lost 0 bases, J lost 2 bases, and 5 bases lay in between. There are 13 residues in the CDR3. The germline V gene encodes CDR1 SGHTS and CDR2 YDEGEE. The CDR3 loop is CASSLDPNYGYTF. The CDR3 nucleotides are TGTGCCAGCAGCTTGGATCCCAACTATGGCTACACCTTC.

J is TRBJ1-1 and V is TRBV27, with D possibly TRBD1 on 5 matching bases. Deletions cut 3 bases from V and 3 bases from J, with 11 bases between. The CDR3 has 14 amino acids. From germline, CDR1 is MNHEY and CDR2 SMNVEV (reference sequence). CDR3 protein: CASSFRGVDTEAFF. The CDR3 nucleotides read TGTGCCAGCAGTTTTCGGGGGGTGGACACTGAAGCTTTCTTT.

This chain joins TRBV7-8 and TRBJ2-7, with D uncertain. With 5 bases removed from V and 0 bases from J, the gap between germline ends came to 11 bases. CDR3 length equals 14 residues. Germline V CDR1 and CDR2: SGHVS, FQNEAQ. DNA of the CDR3: TGTGCCAGCAGCCTTATGGGCAGCTCCTACGAGCAGTACTTC. Translated: CASSLMGSSYEQYF.

The chain is built from TRBV15 and TRBJ2-5; 7 bases agree with TRBD1. J was trimmed by 5 bases and V by 0 bases; bases with no gene match: 9. The CDR3 consists of 16 residues. The germline V gene encodes CDR1 LNHNV and CDR2 YYDKDF (reference sequence). CDR3 sequence: CATSRELQGSGETQYF. CDR3 DNA sequence: TGTGCCACCAGCAGAGAGCTACAGGGGTCGGGGGAGACCCAGTACTTC.

V gene TRBV19 combines with J gene TRBJ1-5, with TRBD1 matching over 7 bases. Germline loops: CDR1 LNHDA, CDR2 SQIVND (reference sequence). With V trimmed by 6 bases and J by 0 bases, 5 bases remained unmatched. This CDR3 region has 15 residues. CDR3 region: CASRNRQGSNQPQHF. In nucleotides, the CDR3 is TGTGCCAGTAGGAACCGACAGGGTAGCAATCAGCCCCAGCATTTT.

There are a few counts of this clone. The chain is built from TRBV7-2 and TRBJ2-5; D unresolved. The germline V gene has CDR1 SGHTA and CDR2 FQGNSA. The CDR3 is made up of 12 amino acids. Between the trimmed V and J ends, which lost 5 bases and 4 bases, there was a span of 8 bases. The DNA of the CDR3 is TGTGCCAGCAGCCAAAACGGAGAGACCCAGTACTTC. The encoded protein is CASSQNGETQYF.

The rearrangement uses TRBV5-1 and TRBJ1-6, with unresolved D. Per the germline V gene, CDR1 is SGHRS and CDR2 is YFSETQ. The CDR3 spans 15 residues. V was cut by 5 bases and J by 10 bases, with 19 bases left in between. In DNA, the CDR3 is TGCGCCAGCAGAACCACCGGAAGGCCTGGGTCACCCCTCCACTTT. It codes for CASRTTGRPGSPLHF.

This sequence joins TRBV7-7 and TRBJ2-3; D may be TRBD1 (5 bases). From germline, CDR1 is SSHAT and CDR2 FNYEAQ (reference sequence). V lost 1 base and J 1 base, leaving 6 bases between the germline ends. The length of the CDR3 is 14 residues. The CDR3 coding sequence is TGTGCCAGCAGCTTAGGCAGGGGCACAGATACGCAGTATTTT. This gives the protein CASSLGRGTDTQYF.